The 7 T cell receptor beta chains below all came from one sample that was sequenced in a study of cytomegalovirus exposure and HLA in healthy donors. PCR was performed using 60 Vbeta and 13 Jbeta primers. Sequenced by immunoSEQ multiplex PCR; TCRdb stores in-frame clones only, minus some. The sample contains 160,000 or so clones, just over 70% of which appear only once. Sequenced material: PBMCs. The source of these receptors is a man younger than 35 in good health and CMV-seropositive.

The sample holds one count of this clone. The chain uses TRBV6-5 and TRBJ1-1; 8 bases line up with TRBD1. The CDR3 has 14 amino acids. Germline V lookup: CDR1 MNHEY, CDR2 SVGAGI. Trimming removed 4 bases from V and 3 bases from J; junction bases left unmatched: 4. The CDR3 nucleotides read TGTGCCAGCAGTTCGCCAGGGGGCCACACTGAAGCTTTCTTT. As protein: CASSSPGGHTEAFF.

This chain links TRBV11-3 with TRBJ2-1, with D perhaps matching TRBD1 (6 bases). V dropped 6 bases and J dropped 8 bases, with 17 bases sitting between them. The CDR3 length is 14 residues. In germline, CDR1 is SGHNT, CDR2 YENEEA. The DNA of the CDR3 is TGTGCCAGCAGTTCCCCAAGGACAGCCTATGAGCAGTTCTTC. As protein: CASSSPRTAYEQFF.

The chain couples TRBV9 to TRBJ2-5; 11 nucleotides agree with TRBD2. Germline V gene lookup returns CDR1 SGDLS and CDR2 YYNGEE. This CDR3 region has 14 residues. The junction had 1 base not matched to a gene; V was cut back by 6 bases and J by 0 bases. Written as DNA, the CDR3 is TGTGCCAGCAATAGCGGGGGGGACCAAGAGACCCAGTACTTC. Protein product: CASNSGGDQETQYF.

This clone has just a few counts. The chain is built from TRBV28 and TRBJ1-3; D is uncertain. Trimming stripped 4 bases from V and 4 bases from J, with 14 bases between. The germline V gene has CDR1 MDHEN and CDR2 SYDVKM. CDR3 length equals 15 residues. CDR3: CASSSPAGRGNTIYF. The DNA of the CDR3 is TGTGCCAGCAGTTCCCCGGCGGGGAGAGGAAACACCATATATTTT. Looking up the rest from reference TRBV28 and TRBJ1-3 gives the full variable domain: DVKVTQSSRYLVKRTGEKVFLECVQDMDHENMFWYRQDPGLGLRLIYFSYDVKMKEKGDIPEGYSVSREKKERFSLILESASTNQTSMYLCASSSPAGRGNTIYFGEGSWLTVV.

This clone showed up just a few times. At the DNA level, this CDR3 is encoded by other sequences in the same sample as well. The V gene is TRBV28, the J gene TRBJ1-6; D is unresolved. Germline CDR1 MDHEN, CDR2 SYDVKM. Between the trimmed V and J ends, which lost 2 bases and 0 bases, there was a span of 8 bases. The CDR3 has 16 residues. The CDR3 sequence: CASSLVLSSYNSPLHF. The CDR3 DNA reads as TGTGCCAGCAGTTTAGTGCTGAGCTCCTATAATTCACCCCTCCACTTT.

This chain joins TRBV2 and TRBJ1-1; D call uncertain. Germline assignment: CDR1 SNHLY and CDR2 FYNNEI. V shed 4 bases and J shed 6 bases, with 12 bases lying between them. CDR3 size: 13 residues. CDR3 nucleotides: TGTGCCAGCAGTGGGCCGGGGTCGGCTGAAGCTTTCTTT. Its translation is CASSGPGSAEAFF.

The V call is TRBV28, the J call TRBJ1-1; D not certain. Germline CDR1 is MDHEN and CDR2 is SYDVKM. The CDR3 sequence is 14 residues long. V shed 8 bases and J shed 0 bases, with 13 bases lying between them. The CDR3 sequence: CASGVTLMNTEAFF. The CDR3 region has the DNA TGTGCCAGCGGAGTCACCTTGATGAACACTGAAGCTTTCTTT.